The next 3 T cell receptor beta chains were all read from a single sample in a study of blood T cell repertoires in COVID-19. The protocol was immunoSEQ multiplex PCR, while the TCRdb copy is restricted to in-frame clones and leaves out a portion. The sample consists of roughly 250,000 clones, around 84% of them appearing once. Sequenced sample: peripheral blood. These TCRs come from a man aged 35 to 55 with acute or convalescent COVID-19.

This chain joins TRBV2 and TRBJ2-2, with 9 bases fitting TRBD1. Unmatched junction bases numbered 7, after V lost 6 bases and J lost 5 bases. CDR1 and CDR2 from the germline V gene are SNHLY and FYNNEI. The CDR3 consists of 15 residues. The CDR3 sequence: CASSRDREFTGELFF. The CDR3 coding sequence is TGTGCCAGCAGCCGGGACAGGGAATTTACCGGGGAGCTGTTTTTT.

The chain carries TRBV12-3 or TRBV12-4 and TRBJ1-1; D unresolved. The CDR3 has 12 amino acids. V gave up 5 bases and J gave up 6 bases, with 10 bases separating them. CDR3 nucleotides: TGTGCCAGCAGTCGAGGAGTGGCTGAAGCTTTCTTT. This gives the protein CASSRGVAEAFF.

This clone was picked up one time. V gene TRBV27 combines with J gene TRBJ2-3; 7 nucleotides line up with TRBD2. V shed 3 bases, J shed 0 bases, and the junction held 6 bases outside the gene matches. The CDR3 sequence is 16 residues long. Germline CDR1 is MNHEY and CDR2 is SMNVEV (reference sequence). CDR3 in amino acids: CASSFWAGVSTDTQYF. The CDR3 DNA is TGTGCCAGCAGTTTTTGGGCGGGGGTAAGCACAGATACGCAGTATTTT.